This TCR beta chain was profiled in a study of neoadjuvant anti-PD-1 for oral cavity cancer. On the study more broadly: Non-progressing patients received a fourth nivolumab dose near day 43, then surgery on days 50-56. Whole-study results and caveats: Non-responders to neoadjuvant nivolumab had significantly more clonal PBMC T cells than responders.

Time point meaning: after neoadjuvant nivolumab, at surgical resection. The patients had HPV-negative, locally advanced oral cavity squamous cell carcinoma. PBMCs were not maintained or expanded in culture before analysis. Here immunoSEQ multiplex PCR was the method, and the copy in TCRdb shows in-frame clones only, minus some. The data hold about 42,000 clones, with approximately 80% observed a single time. Trimming shortened V by 6 bases and J by 1 base, and 9 bases separated the two germline ends. Germline V CDR1 and CDR2: MNHNY, SVGAGI (reference sequence). The CDR3 covers 13 residues. Turning to this clone: Antigen unknown. The sample carries other DNA sequences with the same CDR3.

V gene TRBV6-6 combines with J gene TRBJ1-2; D perhaps matches TRBD1 (6 bases). The sample here was PBMCs, taken after nivolumab (anti-PD-1) treatment. The clonotype comes from a person aged 35-79 years with oral cavity squamous cell carcinoma. CDR3 nucleotide sequence: TGTGCCAGCAGGAGGACAGATAACTATGGCTACACCTTC. The encoded protein is CASRRTDNYGYTF.